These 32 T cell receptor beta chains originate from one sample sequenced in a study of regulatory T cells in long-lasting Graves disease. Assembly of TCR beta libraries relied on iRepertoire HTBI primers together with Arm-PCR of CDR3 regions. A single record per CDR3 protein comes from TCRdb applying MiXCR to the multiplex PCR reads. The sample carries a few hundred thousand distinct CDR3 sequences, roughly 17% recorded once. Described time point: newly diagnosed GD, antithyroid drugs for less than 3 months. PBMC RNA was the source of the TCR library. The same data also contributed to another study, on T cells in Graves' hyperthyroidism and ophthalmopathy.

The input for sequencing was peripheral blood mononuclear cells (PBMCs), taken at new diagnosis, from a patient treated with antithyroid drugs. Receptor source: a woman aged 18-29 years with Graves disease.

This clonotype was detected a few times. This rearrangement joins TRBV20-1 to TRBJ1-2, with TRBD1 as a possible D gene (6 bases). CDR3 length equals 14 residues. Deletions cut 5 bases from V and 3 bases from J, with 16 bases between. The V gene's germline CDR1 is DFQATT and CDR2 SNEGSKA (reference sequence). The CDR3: CSAPGRGAYYGYTF. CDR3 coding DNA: TGCAGTGCTCCGGGGCGGGGGGCCTACTATGGCTACACCTTC.

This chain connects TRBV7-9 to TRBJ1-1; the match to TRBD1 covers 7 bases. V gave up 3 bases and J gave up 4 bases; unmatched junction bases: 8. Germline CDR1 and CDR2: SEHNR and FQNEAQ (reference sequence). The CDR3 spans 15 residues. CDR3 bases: TGTGCCAGCAGCTTTAACAGGGGCGCGGGCACTGAAGCTTTCTTT. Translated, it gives CASSFNRGAGTEAFF.

The CDR3 spells CASSQDPNTGELFF. DNA for the CDR3: TGCGCCAGCAGCCAAGACCCGAACACCGGGGAGCTGTTTTTT. V usage is TRBV4-1 and J usage is TRBJ2-2; D call uncertain. V was clipped by 0 bases and J by 0 bases, with 2 bases between them. The CDR3 length is 14 residues. Germline-derived CDR1 and CDR2 are MGHRA and YSYEKL.

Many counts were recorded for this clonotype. The CDR3 region is CASSDRLAGDYEQYF. CDR3 nucleotides: TGTGCCAGCAGCGATCGACTAGCGGGGGACTACGAGCAGTACTTC. The chain couples TRBV6-1 to TRBJ2-7, with 12 bases that match TRBD2. V was clipped by 6 bases and J by 3 bases; unmatched bases: 6. The CDR3 has 15 amino acids. Germline assignment: CDR1 MNHNS and CDR2 SASEGT.

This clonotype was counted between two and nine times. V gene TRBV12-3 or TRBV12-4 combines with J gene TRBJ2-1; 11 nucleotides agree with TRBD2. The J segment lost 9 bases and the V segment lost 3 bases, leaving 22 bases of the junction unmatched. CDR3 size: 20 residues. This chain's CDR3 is CASSFRAWLAGGQTRGEQFF. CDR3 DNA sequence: TGTGCCAGCAGTTTTCGTGCGTGGCTAGCGGGAGGACAGACGAGGGGTGAGCAGTTCTTC.

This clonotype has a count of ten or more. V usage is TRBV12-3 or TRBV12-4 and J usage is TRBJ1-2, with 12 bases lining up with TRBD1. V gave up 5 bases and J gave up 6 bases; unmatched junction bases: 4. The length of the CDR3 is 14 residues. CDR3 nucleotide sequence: TGTGCCAGCAGTCCGGGACAGGGGGCTGATGGCTACACCTTC. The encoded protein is CASSPGQGADGYTF.

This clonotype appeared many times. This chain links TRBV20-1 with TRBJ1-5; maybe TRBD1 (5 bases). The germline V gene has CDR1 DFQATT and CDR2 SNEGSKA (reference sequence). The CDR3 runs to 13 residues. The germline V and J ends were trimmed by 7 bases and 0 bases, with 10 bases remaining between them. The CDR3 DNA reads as TGCAGTGTTGGTGACAGTAGCAATCAGCCCCAGCATTTT. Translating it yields CSVGDSSNQPQHF.

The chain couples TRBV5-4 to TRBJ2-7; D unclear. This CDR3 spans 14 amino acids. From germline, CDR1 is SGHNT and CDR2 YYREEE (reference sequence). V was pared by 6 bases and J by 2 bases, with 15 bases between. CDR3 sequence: CASTPRGSPYEQYF. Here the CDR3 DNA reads TGTGCCAGCACCCCCCGAGGCAGTCCCTACGAGCAGTACTTC. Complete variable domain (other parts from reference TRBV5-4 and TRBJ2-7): ETGVTQSPTHLIKTRGQQVTLRCSSQSGHNTVSWYQQALGQGPQFIFQYYREEENGRGNFPPRFSGLQFPNYSSELNVNALELDDSALYLCASTPRGSPYEQYFGPGTRLTVT.

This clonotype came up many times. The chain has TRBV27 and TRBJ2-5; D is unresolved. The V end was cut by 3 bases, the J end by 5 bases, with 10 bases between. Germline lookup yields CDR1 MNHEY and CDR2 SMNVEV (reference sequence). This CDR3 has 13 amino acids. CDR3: CASSFVPAETQYF. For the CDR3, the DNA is TGTGCCAGCAGTTTCGTCCCGGCGGAGACCCAGTACTTC.

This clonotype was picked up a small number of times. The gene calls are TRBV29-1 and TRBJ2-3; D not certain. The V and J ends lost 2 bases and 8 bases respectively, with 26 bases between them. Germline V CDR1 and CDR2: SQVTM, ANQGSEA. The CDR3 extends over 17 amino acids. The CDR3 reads CSVEIVLGSVTWGTQYF. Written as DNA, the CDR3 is TGCAGCGTTGAAATCGTACTTGGAAGCGTCACTTGGGGTACGCAGTATTTT.

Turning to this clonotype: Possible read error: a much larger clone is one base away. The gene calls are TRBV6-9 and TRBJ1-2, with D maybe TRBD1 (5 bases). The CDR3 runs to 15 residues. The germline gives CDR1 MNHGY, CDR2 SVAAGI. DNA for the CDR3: TGTGCCAGCAGTTATTCCCCCCGCCCAGGGAGTGGCTACGCCTTC. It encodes CASSYSPRPGSGYAF.

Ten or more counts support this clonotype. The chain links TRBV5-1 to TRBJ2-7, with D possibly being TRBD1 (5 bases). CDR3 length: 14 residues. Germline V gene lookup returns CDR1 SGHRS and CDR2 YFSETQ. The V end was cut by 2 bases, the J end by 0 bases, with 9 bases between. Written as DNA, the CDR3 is TGCGCCAGCAGCTTCCCGACAGCCTCCTACGAGCAGTACTTC. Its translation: CASSFPTASYEQYF.

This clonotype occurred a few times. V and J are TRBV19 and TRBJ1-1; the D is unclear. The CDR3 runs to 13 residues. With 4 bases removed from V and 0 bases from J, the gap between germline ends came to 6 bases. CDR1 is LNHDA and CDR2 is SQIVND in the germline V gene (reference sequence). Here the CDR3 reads CASSSPVNTEAFF. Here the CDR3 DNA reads TGTGCCAGTAGTAGCCCGGTGAACACTGAAGCTTTCTTT.

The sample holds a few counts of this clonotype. The CDR3 nucleotides read TGTGCCAGCAGCGTAGTGGGCGAAAGCTCCTACAATGAGCAGTTCTTC. Translating gives CASSVVGESSYNEQFF. This rearrangement joins TRBV9 to TRBJ2-1, with no clear D. The CDR3 length is 16 residues. V was pared by 0 bases and J by 0 bases, with 10 bases between. Per the germline V gene, CDR1 is SGDLS and CDR2 is YYNGEE.

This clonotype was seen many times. The CDR3 nucleotides read TGTGCCAGCAGTTTGGGTCTAGCGGGAGTGGGGGAGCAGTACTTC. Translating it yields CASSLGLAGVGEQYF. This chain links TRBV28 with TRBJ2-7; 10 bases are shared with TRBD2. The germline V gene encodes CDR1 MDHEN and CDR2 SYDVKM. The J segment lost 7 bases and the V segment lost 3 bases, leaving 9 bases of the junction unmatched. The CDR3 loop spans 15 amino acids.

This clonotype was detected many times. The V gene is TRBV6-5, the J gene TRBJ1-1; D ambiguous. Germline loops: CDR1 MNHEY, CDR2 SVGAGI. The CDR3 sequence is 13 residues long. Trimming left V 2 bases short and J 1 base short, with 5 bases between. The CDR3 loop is CASSYIGNTEAFF. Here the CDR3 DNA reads TGTGCCAGCAGTTACATTGGGAACACTGAAGCTTTCTTT.

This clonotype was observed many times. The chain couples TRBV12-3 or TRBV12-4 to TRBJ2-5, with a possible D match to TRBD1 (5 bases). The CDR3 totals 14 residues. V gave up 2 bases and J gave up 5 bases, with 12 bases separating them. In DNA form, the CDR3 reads TGTGCCAGCAGTTTAAAGGGGTTTTGGGAGACCCAGTACTTC. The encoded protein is CASSLKGFWETQYF.

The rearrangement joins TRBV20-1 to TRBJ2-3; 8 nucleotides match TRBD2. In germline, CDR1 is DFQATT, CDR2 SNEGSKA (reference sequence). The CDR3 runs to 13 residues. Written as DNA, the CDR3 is TGCACCGGTTGGGGAGCGGGAGCAGATACGCAGTATTTT. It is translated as CTGWGAGADTQYF.

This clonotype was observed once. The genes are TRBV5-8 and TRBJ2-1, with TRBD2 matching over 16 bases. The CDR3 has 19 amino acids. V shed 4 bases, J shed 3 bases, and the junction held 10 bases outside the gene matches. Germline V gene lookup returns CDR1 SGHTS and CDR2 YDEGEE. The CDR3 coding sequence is TGTGCCAGCAGCCAAACGGGACTAGCGGGAGGGGGATTCTACAATGAGCAGTTCTTC. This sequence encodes CASSQTGLAGGGFYNEQFF.

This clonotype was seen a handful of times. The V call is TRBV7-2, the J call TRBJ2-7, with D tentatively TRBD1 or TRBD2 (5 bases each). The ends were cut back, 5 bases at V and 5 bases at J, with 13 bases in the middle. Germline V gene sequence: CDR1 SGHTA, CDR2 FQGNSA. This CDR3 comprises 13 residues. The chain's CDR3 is CASSPGHTDEQYF. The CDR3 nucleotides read TGTGCCAGCAGCCCGGGGCATACTGACGAGCAGTACTTC.

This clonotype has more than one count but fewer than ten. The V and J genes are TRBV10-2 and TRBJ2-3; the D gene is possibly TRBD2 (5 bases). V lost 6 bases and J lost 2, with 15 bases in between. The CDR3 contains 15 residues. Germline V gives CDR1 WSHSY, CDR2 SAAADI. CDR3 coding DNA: TGCGCCAGCAGAGAATCACTAGTTATCACAGATACGCAGTATTTT. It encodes CASRESLVITDTQYF.

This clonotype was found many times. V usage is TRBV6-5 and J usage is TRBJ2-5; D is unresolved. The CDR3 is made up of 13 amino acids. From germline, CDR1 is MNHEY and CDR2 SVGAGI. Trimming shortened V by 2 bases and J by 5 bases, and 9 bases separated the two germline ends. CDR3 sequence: CASSYDEWETQYF. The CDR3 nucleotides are TGTGCCAGCAGTTACGACGAGTGGGAGACCCAGTACTTC.

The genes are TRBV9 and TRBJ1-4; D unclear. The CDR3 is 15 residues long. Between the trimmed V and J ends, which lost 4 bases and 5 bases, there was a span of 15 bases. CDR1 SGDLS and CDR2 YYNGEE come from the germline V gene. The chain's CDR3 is CASSPKEGLNEKLFF. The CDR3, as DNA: TGTGCCAGCAGCCCGAAGGAAGGGCTCAATGAAAAACTGTTTTTT.

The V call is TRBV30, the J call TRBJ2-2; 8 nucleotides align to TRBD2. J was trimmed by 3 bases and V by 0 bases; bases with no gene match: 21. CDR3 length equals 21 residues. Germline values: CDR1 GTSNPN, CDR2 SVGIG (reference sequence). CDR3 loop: CAWSVHRGQGLGGFDTGELFF. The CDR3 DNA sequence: TGTGCCTGGAGTGTACATCGGGGGCAGGGACTAGGGGGTTTCGACACCGGGGAGCTGTTTTTT.

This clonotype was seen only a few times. CDR3 loop: CASSVEQGLETQYF. The CDR3 DNA reads as TGTGCCAGCAGCGTAGAACAGGGTCTGGAGACCCAGTACTTC. The chain has TRBV9 and TRBJ2-5, with D possibly TRBD1 on 6 matching bases. This CDR3 region has 14 residues. Germline V gene sequence: CDR1 SGDLS, CDR2 YYNGEE. V lost 0 bases and J lost 5, with 11 bases in between.

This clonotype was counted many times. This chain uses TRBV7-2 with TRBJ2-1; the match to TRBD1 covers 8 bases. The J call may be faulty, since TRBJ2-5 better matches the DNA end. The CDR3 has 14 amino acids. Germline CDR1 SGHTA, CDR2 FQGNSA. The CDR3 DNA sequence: TGTGCCAGCAGCTGGACAGGGATGAAAGAGACCCAGTACTTC. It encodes CASSWTGMKETQYF.

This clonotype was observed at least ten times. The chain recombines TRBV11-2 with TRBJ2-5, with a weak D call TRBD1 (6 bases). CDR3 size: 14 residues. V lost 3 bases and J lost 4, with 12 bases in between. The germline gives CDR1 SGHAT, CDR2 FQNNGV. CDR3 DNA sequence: TGTGCCAGCAGCTTCCGACCCAGGGGAGAGACCCAGTACTTC. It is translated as CASSFRPRGETQYF.

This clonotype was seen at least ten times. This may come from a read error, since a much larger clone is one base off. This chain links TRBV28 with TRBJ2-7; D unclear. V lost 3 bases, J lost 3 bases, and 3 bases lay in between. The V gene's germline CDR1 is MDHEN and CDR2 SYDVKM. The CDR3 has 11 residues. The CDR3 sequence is CASSFFYEQYF. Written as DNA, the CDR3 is TGTGCCAGCAGTTTTTTCTACGAGCAGTACTTC.

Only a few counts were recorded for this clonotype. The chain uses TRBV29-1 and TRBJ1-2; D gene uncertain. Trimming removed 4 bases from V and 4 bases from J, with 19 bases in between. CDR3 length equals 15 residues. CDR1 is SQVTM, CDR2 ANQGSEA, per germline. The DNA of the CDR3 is TGCAGCGTTGGCCCTAAAAGTTCCGTTGGCTATGGCTACACCTTC. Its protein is CSVGPKSSVGYGYTF. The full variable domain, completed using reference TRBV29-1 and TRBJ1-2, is SAVISQKPSRDICQRGTSLTIQCQVDSQVTMMFWYRQQPGQSLTLIATANQGSEATYESGFVIDKFPISRPNLTFSTLTVSNMSPEDSSIYLCSVGPKSSVGYGYTFGSGTRLTVV.

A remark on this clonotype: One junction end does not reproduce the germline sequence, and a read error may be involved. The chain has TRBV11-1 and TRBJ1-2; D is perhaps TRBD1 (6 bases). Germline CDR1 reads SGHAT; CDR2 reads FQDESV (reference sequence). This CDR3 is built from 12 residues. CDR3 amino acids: CASSQGRSGYTF. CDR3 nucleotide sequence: TGCGCCAGCAGCCAGGGGCGGAGTGGCTACACCTTC. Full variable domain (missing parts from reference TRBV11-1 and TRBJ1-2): EAEVAQSPRYKITEKSQAVAFWCDPISGHATLYWYRQILGQGPELLVQFQDESVVDDSQLPKDRFSAERLKGVDSTLKIQPAELGDSAMYLCASSQGRSGYTFGSGTRLTVV.

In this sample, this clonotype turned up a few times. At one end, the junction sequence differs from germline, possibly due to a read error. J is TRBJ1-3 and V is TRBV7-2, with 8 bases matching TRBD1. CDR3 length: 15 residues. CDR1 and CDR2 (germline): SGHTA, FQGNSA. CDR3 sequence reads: CASSQTGGAGNTIYF. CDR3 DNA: TGCGCCAGCAGCCAAACAGGGGGTGCTGGAAACACCATATATTTT.

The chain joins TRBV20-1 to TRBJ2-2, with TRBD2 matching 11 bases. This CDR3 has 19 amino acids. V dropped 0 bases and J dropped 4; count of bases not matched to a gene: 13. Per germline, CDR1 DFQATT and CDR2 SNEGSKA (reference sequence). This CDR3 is CSARDRGMLAGGGTGELFF. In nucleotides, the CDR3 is TGCAGTGCTAGAGATCGGGGGATGTTAGCGGGAGGGGGCACCGGGGAGCTGTTTTTT.